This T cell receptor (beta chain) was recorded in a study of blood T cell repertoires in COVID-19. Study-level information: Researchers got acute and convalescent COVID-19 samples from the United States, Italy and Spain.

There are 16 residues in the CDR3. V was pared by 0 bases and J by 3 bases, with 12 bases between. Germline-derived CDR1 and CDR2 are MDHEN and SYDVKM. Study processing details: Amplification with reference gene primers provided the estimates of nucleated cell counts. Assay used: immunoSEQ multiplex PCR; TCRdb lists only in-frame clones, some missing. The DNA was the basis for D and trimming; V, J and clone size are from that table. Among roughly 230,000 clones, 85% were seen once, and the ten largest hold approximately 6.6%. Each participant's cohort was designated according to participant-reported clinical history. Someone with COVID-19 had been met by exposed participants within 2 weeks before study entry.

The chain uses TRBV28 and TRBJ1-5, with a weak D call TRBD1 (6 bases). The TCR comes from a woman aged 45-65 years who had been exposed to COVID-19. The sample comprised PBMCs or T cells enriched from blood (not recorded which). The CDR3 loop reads CASSLWAGDDNQPQHF. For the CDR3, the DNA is TGTGCCAGCAGTTTATGGGCAGGGGATGACAATCAGCCCCAGCATTTT.